A single sample gave rise to the 13 T cell receptor beta chains below, sequenced in a study of sequential checkpoint blockade in melanoma. Treatment reported: randomized to nivolumab then ipilimumab (arm A) or the reverse (arm B). Clones were read by immunoSEQ multiplex PCR, and TCRdb kept only the in-frame ones, dropping some. This sample carries roughly 30,000 clones, 82% of them seen once, and the ten largest clones take around 19%. The source was CD8+ T cells sorted from blood (inferred from file names), collected from a patient given nivolumab and ipilimumab in sequence. Receptors originate from a human donor with melanoma.

A remark on this clone: Other nucleotide sequences from this sample produce the same CDR3. This chain connects TRBV18 to TRBJ2-7, with TRBD2 as a possible D gene (5 bases). CDR1 is KGHSH and CDR2 is LQKENI in the germline V gene. Trimming removed 3 bases from V and 6 bases from J, with 15 bases in between. This CDR3 is 14 amino acids long. The DNA for the CDR3 is TGTGCCAGCTCACCCGCCGGGATTACGGGCGAGCAGTACTTC. It codes for CASSPAGITGEQYF. The whole variable domain, filled in from reference TRBV18 and TRBJ2-7, reads NAGVMQNPRHLVRRRGQEARLRCSPMKGHSHVYWYRQLPEEGLKFMVYLQKENIIDESGMPKERFSAEFPKEGPSILRIQQVVRGDSAAYFCASSPAGITGEQYFGPGTRLTVT.

This clone was recorded a few times. The chain couples TRBV21-1 to TRBJ1-5; TRBD1 is taken as the D call from the table, unchecked against the DNA. TRBV21-1 is reported as a pseudogene. The CDR3 contains 14 residues. CDR3 loop: CASDPGGRGQPQHF. The CDR3 DNA reads TGTGCCAGTGACCCAGGGGGTCGGGGTCAGCCCCAGCATTTT.

The rearrangement joins TRBV6-1 to TRBJ1-1; D is ambiguous. V was shortened by 4 bases and J by 5 bases, with 8 bases between the two germline ends. Per the germline V gene, CDR1 is MNHNS and CDR2 is SASEGT. The CDR3 totals 12 residues. The CDR3: CASSVGRTEAFF. As DNA, the CDR3 is TGTGCCAGCAGTGTAGGCAGGACTGAAGCTTTCTTT.

The rearrangement uses TRBV13 and TRBJ2-5; D is undetermined. The CDR3 runs 13 residues. The V gene lost 0 bases and the J gene lost 4 bases, with 6 bases spanning the gap. Germline-derived CDR1 and CDR2 are PRHDT and FYEKMQ (reference sequence). In DNA form, the CDR3 reads TGTGCCAGCAGCTTAGGGGCTCCAGAGACCCAGTACTTC. Translated, it gives CASSLGAPETQYF. The full variable domain, in which reference TRBV13 and TRBJ2-5 provide the parts outside the CDR3, is AAGVIQSPRHLIKEKRETATLKCYPIPRHDTVYWYQQGPGQDPQFLISFYEKMQSDKGSIPDRFSAQQFSDYHSELNMSSLELGDSALYFCASSLGAPETQYFGPGTRLLVL.

This sequence joins TRBV10-3 and TRBJ2-7; 9 nucleotides agree with TRBD1. The V segment lost 6 bases and the J segment 5 bases; nucleotides outside the gene matches: 8. Germline V CDR1 and CDR2: ENHRY, SYGVKD. The CDR3 runs 14 residues. CDR3 protein: CAIRTGGRTHEQYF. In DNA form, the CDR3 reads TGTGCCATCAGGACAGGGGGACGAACCCACGAGCAGTACTTC.

This clone was detected once. This chain connects TRBV4-1 to TRBJ2-7, with 8 bases fitting TRBD1. J gave up 2 bases and V 1 base, and 4 bases lay outside the gene matches. CDR1 and CDR2 from the germline V gene are MGHRA and YSYEKL. The CDR3 covers 15 residues. The CDR3 spells CASSQGQGRAYEQYF. CDR3 nucleotides: TGCGCCAGCAGCCAAGGACAGGGGCGAGCCTACGAGCAGTACTTC.

The chain joins TRBV7-2 to TRBJ1-4; no clear D gene. Germline V gives CDR1 SGHTA, CDR2 FQGNSA. The CDR3 consists of 14 residues. The germline V and J ends were trimmed by 5 bases and 8 bases, with 15 bases remaining between them. The CDR3 sequence: CASSPHQVGEKLFF. The CDR3 DNA sequence: TGTGCCAGCAGCCCCCATCAGGTCGGCGAAAAACTGTTTTTT.

The V call is TRBV28, the J call TRBJ1-1; D ambiguous. The V gene lost 11 bases and the J gene lost 2 bases, with 15 bases spanning the gap. The V gene's germline CDR1 is MDHEN and CDR2 SYDVKM. This CDR3 has 13 residues. The CDR3 DNA reads as TGTGCCGCGCGGAGGGTTATAAACACTGAAGCTTTCTTT. It yields the protein CAARRVINTEAFF.

The chain carries TRBV28 and TRBJ2-7; 10 bases fit TRBD1. The CDR3 loop spans 14 amino acids. V trimming: 6 bases; J trimming: 6 bases; junction bases outside the gene matches: 8. The germline CDR1 and CDR2 sequences are MDHEN and SYDVKM. In nucleotides, the CDR3 is TGTGCCAGCAGCGGGGACAGGGGTCTGGGCGAGCAGTACTTC. This translates into CASSGDRGLGEQYF.

V is TRBV2 and J is TRBJ2-5; 9 bases are a match to TRBD1. V lost 6 bases to trimming and J lost 2 bases; unmatched junction nucleotides: 4. CDR3 length: 14 residues. Germline V gives CDR1 SNHLY, CDR2 FYNNEI. CDR3 in DNA: TGTGCCAGCAGGGAGACAGGGGGGCAAGAGACCCAGTACTTC. Protein product: CASRETGGQETQYF.

The chain has TRBV19 and TRBJ1-1; the match to TRBD1 covers 7 bases. From germline, CDR1 is LNHDA and CDR2 SQIVND (reference sequence). V shed 6 bases, J shed 5 bases, and the junction held 6 bases outside the gene matches. This CDR3 spans 13 amino acids. The CDR3 sequence is CASRDRRITEAFF. The CDR3 DNA reads TGTGCCAGTAGGGACAGGAGAATAACTGAAGCTTTCTTT.

The chain recombines TRBV19 with TRBJ1-2; D is undetermined. Per the germline V gene, CDR1 is LNHDA and CDR2 is SQIVND (reference sequence). The CDR3 is made up of 13 amino acids. Trimming stripped 6 bases from V and 6 bases from J, with 14 bases between. This chain's CDR3 is CASRLLIGHGYTF. DNA for the CDR3: TGTGCCAGTAGACTACTTATTGGCCATGGCTACACCTTC.

This clone appeared a few times. The chain employs TRBV27 and TRBJ1-2, with TRBD1 as a possible D gene (5 bases). The length of the CDR3 is 16 residues. V was pared by 5 bases and J by 1 base, with 17 bases between. CDR1 and CDR2 from the germline V gene are MNHEY and SMNVEV (reference sequence). CDR3 loop: CASSPSQGALNYGYTF. DNA for the CDR3: TGTGCCAGCAGTCCCAGCCAAGGGGCCCTTAACTATGGCTACACCTTC.